Below are 9 T cell receptor beta chains sequenced from a single sample in a study of blood T cell repertoires in COVID-19. Some clones are missing from TCRdb's copy, which holds only in-frame ones; the method was immunoSEQ multiplex PCR. Here the sample spans around 310,000 clones, 89% being singletons. The source material was PBMCs or T cells enriched from blood (not recorded which). The source of these receptors is a woman in her thirties who had recovered from COVID-19.

The chain carries TRBV5-4 and TRBJ2-3; a possible D gene is TRBD1 (5 bases). Per germline, CDR1 SGHNT and CDR2 YYREEE (reference sequence). This CDR3 has 15 amino acids. Trimming took 0 bases from V and 1 from J, leaving 9 bases between them. The chain's CDR3 is CASSLEGARTDTQYF. CDR3 nucleotide sequence: TGTGCCAGCAGCTTGGAAGGGGCCCGCACAGATACGCAGTATTTT.

J is TRBJ1-5 and V is TRBV6-5; D unresolved. Per germline, CDR1 MNHEY and CDR2 SVGAGI. The ends were cut back, 4 bases at V and 4 bases at J, with 5 bases in the middle. The CDR3 length is 12 residues. The CDR3 is CASSFPNQPQHF. DNA for the CDR3: TGTGCCAGCAGTTTCCCAAATCAGCCCCAGCATTTT.

In this sample, this clone turned up once. The V and J genes are TRBV18 and TRBJ1-3; D ambiguous. This CDR3 is 15 amino acids long. Germline values: CDR1 KGHSH, CDR2 LQKENI. Deletions cut 1 base from V and 0 bases from J, with 7 bases between. As DNA, the CDR3 is TGTGCCAGCTCACCACAGACTCTCTCTGGAAACACCATATATTTT. The encoded protein is CASSPQTLSGNTIYF.

V gene TRBV19 combines with J gene TRBJ2-5, with 8 positions matching TRBD2. Germline V CDR1 and CDR2: LNHDA, SQIVND (reference sequence). The CDR3 contains 14 residues. The V segment lost 2 bases and the J segment 3 bases; nucleotides outside the gene matches: 2. This CDR3 is CASSITSGEETQYF. Here the CDR3 DNA reads TGTGCCAGTAGTATAACTAGCGGAGAAGAGACCCAGTACTTC.

This sequence joins TRBV11-3 and TRBJ1-1, with unresolved D. Looked up from germline, CDR1 is SGHNT and CDR2 is YENEEA. Trimming took off 5 bases at V and 3 bases at J, with 13 bases between the two ends. The CDR3 runs to 14 residues. The CDR3 bases are TGTGCCAGCAGCCTTACCGGGGTGGACACTGAAGCTTTCTTT. Residues: CASSLTGVDTEAFF.

The genes are TRBV4-2 and TRBJ1-1; the match to TRBD1 covers 7 bases. Per germline, CDR1 LGHNA and CDR2 YNFKEQ. This CDR3 has 16 amino acids. V lost 4 bases to trimming and J lost 0 bases; unmatched junction nucleotides: 8. CDR3 in amino acids: CASSLRTGHMNTEAFF. Written as DNA, the CDR3 is TGTGCCAGCAGCCTTCGGACAGGACACATGAACACTGAAGCTTTCTTT.

The V call is TRBV2, the J call TRBJ2-5; the match to TRBD2 covers 7 bases. CDR1 SNHLY and CDR2 FYNNEI come from the germline V gene. This CDR3 spans 16 amino acids. The V gene end was trimmed by 8 bases and the J gene end by 1 base; junction bases not matched to a gene: 13. The CDR3 nucleotides are TGTGCCAGCTATTACCATAGGCGGGAGAGCCAAGAGACCCAGTACTTC. It specifies CASYYHRRESQETQYF. The complete variable domain, with remaining parts taken from reference TRBV2 and TRBJ2-5, reads EPEVTQTPSHQVTQMGQEVILRCVPISNHLYFYWYRQILGQKVEFLVSFYNNEISEKSEIFDDQFSVERPDGSNFTLKIRSTKLEDSAMYFCASYYHRRESQETQYFGPGTRLLVL.

The J gene is TRBJ2-4, the V gene TRBV11-2; tentative D call: TRBD2 (6 bases). The CDR3 loop spans 19 amino acids. CDR1 and CDR2 (germline): SGHAT, FQNNGV. Trimming stripped 5 bases from V and 0 bases from J, with 23 bases between. The CDR3 sequence is CASSDWDSTSSLAKNIQYF. The DNA of the CDR3 is TGTGCCAGCAGCGATTGGGACTCCACTTCTAGCTTAGCCAAAAACATTCAGTACTTC. The full variable domain, rest sourced from reference TRBV11-2 and TRBJ2-4, is EAGVAQSPRYKIIEKRQSVAFWCNPISGHATLYWYQQILGQGPKLLIQFQNNGVVDDSQLPKDRFSAERLKGVDSTLKIQPAKLEDSAVYLCASSDWDSTSSLAKNIQYFGAGTRLSVL.

The rearrangement uses TRBV27 and TRBJ1-2; 8 positions match TRBD1. The CDR3 covers 12 residues. Germline V CDR1 and CDR2: MNHEY, SMNVEV (reference sequence). Germline trimming cut 10 bases from V and 5 bases from J; bases unmatched to any gene: 6. This CDR3 is CAIRTGQYGYTF. The CDR3 DNA reads TGTGCCATCCGGACAGGGCAATATGGCTACACCTTC.